The present T cell receptor beta chain was sequenced within a study of blood T cell repertoires in COVID-19. The germline V gene has CDR1 LNHDA and CDR2 SQIVND (reference sequence). V lost 3 bases and J lost 1, with 13 bases in between. CDR3 length: 16 residues. Original methodology: Nucleated cell number was recorded as an estimate derived from reference gene primer amplification. Here immunoSEQ multiplex PCR was the method, and the copy in TCRdb shows in-frame clones only, minus some. That table supplies the V and J calls and clone size; D and trimming were determined from the DNA. The sample yields tens of thousands of clones, 89% seen once.

The gene calls are TRBV19 and TRBJ2-4; the D gene is possibly TRBD2 (6 bases). The sample taken for sequencing was peripheral blood. This receptor was obtained from a man between 60 and 70 years old with acute or convalescent COVID-19. CDR3 in DNA: TGTGCCAGTAGTATGGAGGGGATGAGGGCCAAAAACATTCAGTACTTC. Amino acids: CASSMEGMRAKNIQYF.